These 19 T cell receptor beta chains share one sample of origin, sequenced in a study of tumor-infiltrating lymphocytes in primary liver carcinoma. With a constant-region primer, TCR beta cDNA was made from 400 to 550 ng of total RNA. Sequencing libraries for TCR beta derived from three nested multiplex PCR rounds that used slightly modified ARM-PCR. Investigators reported that the first two PCR rounds, at roughly 10 cycles each, used TRBV1-TRBV30 forward primers with a C-beta reverse primer. TCRdb re-called the multiplex PCR reads with MiXCR, one entry per CDR3 protein. Here the sample spans 90,000 to 110,000 distinct CDR3 sequences, about four fifths being singletons. Unsorted bulk tissue, roughly 20-33 mg of it, served as the source for co-extraction of RNA and DNA. Specimen: liver tumor tissue from sampling region 3. This sample's subset: tumor region T3, left-lateral pole. The receptors stem from a man between 40 and 49 years old with primary liver carcinoma and hepatitis B virus infection.

This clonotype was recorded only once. The CDR3 DNA follows: TGTGCCAGCAGCCTAAGGCAGTCGACTGAAGCTTTCTTT. This gives the protein CASSLRQSTEAFF. This chain links TRBV7-2 with TRBJ1-1; D is unclear. Trimming removed 5 bases from V and 5 bases from J, with 12 bases in between. CDR3 size: 13 residues. Germline CDR1 and CDR2: SGHTA and FQGNSA.

This clonotype was seen just once. Mismatch with germline at one junction end may stem from a read error. This chain uses TRBV5-8 with TRBJ1-5; D is possibly TRBD1 (5 bases). Germline lookup yields CDR1 SGHTS and CDR2 YDEGEE. The CDR3 is 16 residues long. CDR3 nucleotide sequence: TGTGCCAGCAGTTCTCTGACAGCCTATGGCAATCAGCCCCAGGATTTT. This sequence encodes CASSSLTAYGNQPQDF.

The V gene is TRBV7-8, the J gene TRBJ2-5, with a tentative D call TRBD2 (7 bases). The DNA end favors TRBJ2-1, so the J call may be wrong. Per germline, CDR1 SGHVS and CDR2 FQNEAQ. The CDR3 sequence is 17 residues long. In DNA form, the CDR3 reads TGTGCCAGCAGCTTAGTCAGCCTAGGGGGAGGGGGAGAGACCCAGTTCTTC. Translating gives CASSLVSLGGGGETQFF.

This clonotype was counted only a few times. A clone one base away is much larger, so this may be a read error. In DNA form, the CDR3 reads TGTGCCAACAGTTTATTCGGACTAGCGGGGTTCTACGAGCAGTACTTC. Translation gives CANSLFGLAGFYEQYF. V is TRBV28 and J is TRBJ2-7, with 12 bases lining up with TRBD2. Germline V CDR1 and CDR2: MDHEN, SYDVKM. This CDR3 is 16 amino acids long. Variable domain in full (rest from reference TRBV28 and TRBJ2-7): DVKVTQSSRYLVKRTGEKVFLECVQDMDHENMFWYRQDPGLGLRLIYFSYDVKMKEKGDIPEGYSVSREKKERFSLILESASTNQTSMYLCANSLFGLAGFYEQYFGPGTRLTVT.

On this clonotype: This CDR3 fails to terminate in the conserved phenylalanine or tryptophan, so it likely reflects a read error. The rearrangement joins TRBV7-8 to TRBJ2-7; 8 bases map to TRBD1. Germline V gene lookup returns CDR1 SGHVS and CDR2 FQNEAQ. The CDR3 consists of 15 residues. The CDR3, as DNA: TGTGCCAACAGCCGAAACCTGGGACAGGACAACGAGCAGTACCTC. Protein sequence: CANSRNLGQDNEQYL.

This clonotype was recorded at least ten times. The chain recombines TRBV2 with TRBJ2-5; 7 bases align to TRBD1. The CDR3 is 13 residues long. The trim removed 6 bases at V and 1 base at J, leaving 2 bases unmatched. CDR1 is SNHLY, CDR2 FYNNEI, per germline. This chain's CDR3 is CASRRDSQETQYF. The CDR3, as DNA: TGTGCCAGCAGGAGGGACAGCCAAGAGACCCAGTACTTC.

Of note for this clonotype: Given the absence of the conserved phenylalanine or tryptophan at the CDR3 end, a read error is likely. The chain employs TRBV10-3 and TRBJ2-7; weak D call: TRBD2 (5 bases). The CDR3 has 12 residues. In germline, CDR1 is ENHRY, CDR2 SYGVKD. The CDR3 sequence: CVISGRGYEQYL. CDR3 coding DNA: TGTGTCATCAGTGGACGGGGCTACGAGCAGTACTTA.

Note on this clonotype: Relative to the germline gene, one junction end is altered; a read error may explain this. The chain recombines TRBV29-1 with TRBJ2-2; D is tentatively TRBD1 or TRBD2 (5 bases each). Germline CDR1 is SQVTM and CDR2 is ANQGSEA. The CDR3 is 14 amino acids. The CDR3 region has the DNA TGCAGCGTCCACGCAGGGACGAAAACCGGGGAGCTGTCTTTT. Encoded protein: CSVHAGTKTGELSF.

This clonotype was recorded only once. The germline gene is not matched at one end of the junction; a read error may be the cause. This chain connects TRBV4-2 to TRBJ2-2; tentatively, D is TRBD1 or TRBD2 (5 bases each). CDR3 length: 15 residues. The germline V gene has CDR1 LGHNA and CDR2 YNFKEQ. CDR3 amino acids: CAGSQLTDHTGEMFF. The DNA for the CDR3 is TGTGCCGGCAGCCAGTTGACAGACCATACCGGGGAGATGTTTTTT.

V and J are TRBV6-2 or TRBV6-3 and TRBJ2-3; the D gene is possibly TRBD2 (5 bases). In germline, CDR1 is MNHEY, CDR2 SVGEGT. This CDR3 has 17 amino acids. V was cut by 0 bases and J by 1 base, with 14 bases left in between. The CDR3 DNA follows: TGTGCCAGCAGTTACTCAGATCTCGGACTGTGCACAGATACGCAGTATTTT. This translates into CASSYSDLGLCTDTQYF.

Remarks on this clonotype: Since the CDR3 does not end with the conserved phenylalanine or tryptophan, this likely comes from a read error. This chain links TRBV6-1 with TRBJ1-1; D unclear. V lost 10 bases, J lost 1 base, and 13 bases lay in between. Germline V lookup: CDR1 MNHNS, CDR2 SASEGT. The CDR3 loop spans 13 amino acids. Here the CDR3 DNA reads TGTGCCATCAGAAGAGTGTGGAACACTGAAGCTTTCTAT. Its translation is CAIRRVWNTEAFY.

This chain uses TRBV12-3 or TRBV12-4 with TRBJ2-2; 11 nucleotides match TRBD2. Germline trimming cut 9 bases from V and 8 bases from J; bases unmatched to any gene: 14. The CDR3 covers 16 residues. CDR3 amino acids: CARRFTTSGRKGELFF. For the CDR3, the DNA is TGTGCCAGAAGGTTTACAACTAGCGGGAGAAAGGGGGAGCTGTTTTTT.

Comments on this clonotype: The conserved final phenylalanine or tryptophan is absent from the CDR3, which likely points to a read error. The rearrangement joins TRBV6-2 or TRBV6-3 to TRBJ2-7, with D maybe TRBD2 (5 bases). The CDR3 spans 11 residues. Germline CDR1 and CDR2: MNHEY and SVGEGT. DNA for the CDR3: TGTGGCGGGTCGGCGGGCTGCGAGCAGTACATC. Translated, it gives CGGSAGCEQYI.

Points on this clonotype: Germline and junction disagree at one end, which may indicate a read error. The J gene is TRBJ1-1, the V gene TRBV4-2; D is uncertain. The CDR3 runs to 11 residues. Germline V lookup: CDR1 LGHNA, CDR2 YNFKEQ. Here the CDR3 DNA reads TGTGCCAGCAGTCCGGGAATTGAAGCCTCCTTT. Residues: CASSPGIEASF.

In regard to this clonotype: No conserved phenylalanine or tryptophan ends this CDR3, so it is likely a read error. It is unclear where the CDR3 begins or ends on the DNA, so no DNA is shown, and the CDR3 is as TCRdb lists it. The CDR3 loop reads CASSYSVGGLGEQYC. The chain joins TRBV6-2 or TRBV6-3 to TRBJ2-7; TRBD1 reflects the table's D call only, with no check against the DNA. Germline values: CDR1 MNHEY, CDR2 SVGEGT. The CDR3 totals 15 residues, both ends included.

Worth noting for this clonotype: The junction departs from the called germline gene at one end, perhaps through a read error. The chain links TRBV12-5 to TRBJ2-1, with unresolved D. Germline V gives CDR1 LGHNT, CDR2 FRNRAP. This CDR3 is built from 14 residues. The CDR3 is CANGIGLSYNEQFF. The CDR3 bases are TGTGCTAATGGAATAGGGTTGTCCTACAATGAGCAATTCTTC. Full variable domain (outside the CDR3, taken from reference TRBV12-5 and TRBJ2-1): DARVTQTPRHKVTEMGQEVTMRCQPILGHNTVFWYRQTMMQGLELLAYFRNRAPLDDSGMPKDRFSAEMPDATLATLKIQPSEPRDSAVYFCANGIGLSYNEQFFGPGTRLTVL.

In its sample, this clonotype was seen a few times. Its ends do not fully match the called genes, so a read error is possible. The chain recombines TRBV28 with TRBJ1-2; D is unresolved. Per the germline V gene, CDR1 is MDHEN and CDR2 is SYDVKM. The CDR3 totals 13 residues. The CDR3 nucleotides read TGTGCCAGCAGTTTGATGGTCAGCTATGACTACACCTTC. Translation gives CASSLMVSYDYTF.

By its share, this clonotype is medium-sized. The gene calls are TRBV5-6 and TRBJ2-1, with 10 bases aligning to TRBD2. This CDR3 has 16 residues. V gave up 4 bases and J gave up 5 bases; unmatched junction bases: 9. Germline loops: CDR1 SGHDT, CDR2 YYEEEE. For the CDR3, the DNA is TGTGCCAGCAGCCCGTCTGGGAGCGGGAGGGACAATGAGCAGTTCTTC. This sequence encodes CASSPSGSGRDNEQFF. The complete variable domain, with remaining parts taken from reference TRBV5-6 and TRBJ2-1, reads DAGVTQSPTHLIKTRGQQVTLRCSPKSGHDTVSWYQQALGQGPQFIFQYYEEEERQRGNFPDRFSGHQFPNYSSELNVNALLLGDSALYLCASSPSGSGRDNEQFFGPGTRLTVL.

With respect to this clonotype: An end of the junction differs from the germline gene, which may be a read error. V is TRBV29-1 and J is TRBJ2-2, with 7 bases identical to TRBD2. This CDR3 contains 14 residues. The germline V gene encodes CDR1 SQVTM and CDR2 ANQGSEA. CDR3 amino acids: CSVALGGDAGVLFF. CDR3 nucleotide sequence: TGCAGCGTTGCTCTGGGGGGGGACGCCGGGGTGCTGTTTTTT.